These T cell receptor beta chains were read from a single sample in a study of human T cells and chemical hapten exposure. TCRdb called the RACE reads again in MiXCR, with one record for every CDR3 protein. Of around 57,000 distinct CDR3 sequences in the sample, over 9% are singletons; the top ten hold 3% to 4.5%. The source material was whole blood, sampled in connection with sensitization to the hapten diphenylcyclopropenone (DPC). Receptors originate from a woman aged 40-49 years with alopecia areata. Some clones in this sample may be carry-over from other donors' samples. Each CDR3 is given with its conserved first and last residue. The D gene is left open where the match is weak. Where a row states a size, it is once, few, many or the class of an expanded clone; other rows omit it.

abundance: many; v_gene: TRBV20-1; j_gene: TRBJ1-3; d_gene: .; CDR3nt: TGCAGTGCTAGGAGCCCATTTAAAACCTCTGGAAACACCATATATTTT; CDR3aa: CSARSPFKTSGNTIYF
abundance: .; v_gene: TRBV6-2/TRBV6-3; j_gene: TRBJ1-2; d_gene: .; CDR3nt: TGTGCCAGCAGTCTGGAAGGGCCAGCCTATGGCTACACCTTC; CDR3aa: CASSLEGPAYGYTF
abundance: many; v_gene: TRBV9; j_gene: TRBJ2-5; d_gene: TRBD2; CDR3nt: TGTGCCAGCAGCGTAGGATGGCGGGAGGATATGGAGACCCAGTACTTC; CDR3aa: CASSVGWREDMETQYF
abundance: few; v_gene: TRBV9; j_gene: TRBJ2-1; d_gene: .; CDR3nt: TGTGCCAGCAGCGCCCAGGGGTCTCACGAGCAGTTCTTC; CDR3aa: CASSAQGSHEQFF
abundance: many; v_gene: TRBV25-1; j_gene: TRBJ1-2; d_gene: TRBD1; CDR3nt: TGTGCCAGCAGTGAGGTGACAGGGGGGCAAGGCTACACCTTC; CDR3aa: CASSEVTGGQGYTF
abundance: few; v_gene: TRBV30; j_gene: TRBJ1-2; d_gene: .; CDR3nt: TGTGCCTGGGAAACAGGGAACTATGGCTACACCTTC; CDR3aa: CAWETGNYGYTF
abundance: few; v_gene: TRBV18; j_gene: TRBJ2-7; d_gene: .; CDR3nt: TGTGCCAGCTCAAGACAGGTCTCCTACGAGCAGTACTTC; CDR3aa: CASSRQVSYEQYF
abundance: many; v_gene: TRBV6-5; j_gene: TRBJ2-1; d_gene: .; CDR3nt: TGTGCCAGCAGTTACCCGGTCAGGGGTGAGCAGTTCTTC; CDR3aa: CASSYPVRGEQFF
abundance: .; v_gene: TRBV30; j_gene: TRBJ2-5; d_gene: .; CDR3nt: TGTGCCTGGACTAGCGCCCCGGAGACCCAGTACTTC; CDR3aa: CAWTSAPETQYF
abundance: many; v_gene: TRBV20-1; j_gene: TRBJ2-1; d_gene: .; CDR3nt: TGCAGTGCTAGTATGGGGAGCTCCTACAATGAGCAGTTCTTC; CDR3aa: CSASMGSSYNEQFF
abundance: many; v_gene: TRBV5-1; j_gene: TRBJ1-1; d_gene: .; CDR3nt: TGCGCCAGCAGCCGCCGCCCGGACGGTGAAGCTTTCTTT; CDR3aa: CASSRRPDGEAFF
abundance: .; v_gene: TRBV6-2/TRBV6-3; j_gene: TRBJ2-2; d_gene: .; CDR3nt: TGTGCCAGCATAACGGGGGCGGAGGTTGCCGGGGAGCTGTTTTTT; CDR3aa: CASITGAEVAGELFF
abundance: large; v_gene: TRBV5-1; j_gene: TRBJ2-7; d_gene: .; CDR3nt: TGCGCCAGCAGCTGGGACAAGACCTACGAGCAGTACTTC; CDR3aa: CASSWDKTYEQYF
abundance: many; v_gene: TRBV27; j_gene: TRBJ2-3; d_gene: .; CDR3nt: TGTGCCAGCAGTCTCCGCCCTTTTGGCACTAGCACAGATACGCAGTATTTT; CDR3aa: CASSLRPFGTSTDTQYF
abundance: .; v_gene: TRBV4-1; j_gene: TRBJ2-7; d_gene: TRBD2; CDR3nt: TGCGCCTGCAGCTCCTATAGCGGGGGCTCCTACGAGCAGTACTTC; CDR3aa: CACSSYSGGSYEQYF
abundance: many; v_gene: TRBV30; j_gene: TRBJ2-7; d_gene: .; CDR3nt: TGTGCCTGGCGCGTCTCCTACGAGCAGTACTTC; CDR3aa: CAWRVSYEQYF
abundance: many; v_gene: TRBV4-3; j_gene: TRBJ1-2; d_gene: .; CDR3nt: TGCGCCAGCAGCCAAGTAAATGGGCAAGATGGCTACACCTTC; CDR3aa: CASSQVNGQDGYTF
abundance: few; v_gene: TRBV7-7; j_gene: TRBJ2-6; d_gene: TRBD1; CDR3nt: TGTGCCAGCAGCTCCACAGGGGTCTCTGGGGCCAACGTCCTGACTTTC; CDR3aa: CASSSTGVSGANVLTF
abundance: many; v_gene: TRBV2; j_gene: TRBJ2-7; d_gene: .; CDR3nt: TGTGCCAGCAGGTCGGAGTGGGCACGCTACGAGCAGTACTTC; CDR3aa: CASRSEWARYEQYF
abundance: .; v_gene: TRBV7-2; j_gene: TRBJ1-1; d_gene: .; CDR3nt: TGTGCCAGCAGCGAGGGTGGGTACAGAGAAGCTTTCTTT; CDR3aa: CASSEGGYREAFF
abundance: many; v_gene: TRBV14; j_gene: TRBJ1-6; d_gene: .; CDR3nt: TGTGCCAGCAGCCAAGGTGTCAGGGAAAGTTCACCCCTCCACTTT; CDR3aa: CASSQGVRESSPLHF
abundance: .; v_gene: TRBV20-1; j_gene: TRBJ1-2; d_gene: TRBD1; CDR3nt: TGCAGTGCTGACCGACAGGGAGGGTACTATGGCTACACCTTC; CDR3aa: CSADRQGGYYGYTF
abundance: many; v_gene: TRBV6-2/TRBV6-3; j_gene: TRBJ2-5; d_gene: TRBD1; CDR3nt: TGTGCCAGCAGTTCCTGGACAGGGCAAGAGACCCAGTACTTC; CDR3aa: CASSSWTGQETQYF
abundance: .; v_gene: TRBV3-1; j_gene: TRBJ2-1; d_gene: TRBD1; CDR3nt: TGTGCCAGCAGCGCCCGAACAGGGGGCTCCTACAATGAGCAGTTCTTC; CDR3aa: CASSARTGGSYNEQFF
abundance: .; v_gene: TRBV27; j_gene: TRBJ2-3; d_gene: .; CDR3nt: TGTGCCAGCAGTTTATGGCGGGCCTCCACAGATACGCAGTATTTT; CDR3aa: CASSLWRASTDTQYF
abundance: many; v_gene: TRBV7-6; j_gene: TRBJ2-3; d_gene: .; CDR3nt: TGTGCCAGCAGCCCCGGACTTGCTGGGGATACGCAGTATTTT; CDR3aa: CASSPGLAGDTQYF
abundance: .; v_gene: TRBV14; j_gene: TRBJ2-5; d_gene: .; CDR3nt: TGTGCCAGCAGCCATAGCCTCCCCAGGGGCGGGGAGACCCAGTACTTC; CDR3aa: CASSHSLPRGGETQYF
abundance: .; v_gene: TRBV20-1; j_gene: TRBJ2-2; d_gene: .; CDR3nt: TGCAGTGCTAGAGATGGGGCCTACAACACCGGGGAGCTGTTTTTT; CDR3aa: CSARDGAYNTGELFF
abundance: many; v_gene: TRBV29-1; j_gene: TRBJ2-1; d_gene: TRBD2; CDR3nt: TGCAGCGTTGTGGGCCAGAGGGGGATTGTGGGGACTAGCGGGATAGATGAGCAGTTCTTC; CDR3aa: CSVVGQRGIVGTSGIDEQFF
abundance: many; v_gene: TRBV4-2; j_gene: TRBJ2-6; d_gene: TRBD1; CDR3nt: TGTGCCAGCAGCCAAGATGGGGGACAGGGAAAACGGGCCAACGTCCTGACTTTC; CDR3aa: CASSQDGGQGKRANVLTF
abundance: many; v_gene: TRBV20-1; j_gene: TRBJ1-2; d_gene: TRBD1; CDR3nt: TGCAGTGCTAGAGATACGACAGGGGGAGAGGGGCTCTATGGCTACACCTTC; CDR3aa: CSARDTTGGEGLYGYTF